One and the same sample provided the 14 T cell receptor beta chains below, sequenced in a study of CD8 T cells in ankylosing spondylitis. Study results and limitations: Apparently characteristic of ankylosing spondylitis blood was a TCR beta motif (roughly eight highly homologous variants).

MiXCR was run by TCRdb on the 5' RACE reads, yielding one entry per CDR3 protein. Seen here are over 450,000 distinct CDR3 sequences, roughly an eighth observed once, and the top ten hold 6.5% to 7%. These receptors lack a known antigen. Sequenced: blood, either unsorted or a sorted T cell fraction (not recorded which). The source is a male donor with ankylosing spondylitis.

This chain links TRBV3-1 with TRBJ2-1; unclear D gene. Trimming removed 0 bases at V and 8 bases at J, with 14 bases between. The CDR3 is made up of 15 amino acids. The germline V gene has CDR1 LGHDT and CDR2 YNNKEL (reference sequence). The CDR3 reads CASSQDFNYGDEQFF. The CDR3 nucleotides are TGTGCCAGCAGCCAAGATTTTAACTACGGCGATGAGCAGTTCTTC.

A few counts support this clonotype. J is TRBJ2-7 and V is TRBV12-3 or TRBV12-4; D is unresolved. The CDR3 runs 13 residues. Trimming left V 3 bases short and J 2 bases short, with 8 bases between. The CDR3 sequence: CASSLIIPYEQYF. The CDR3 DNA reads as TGTGCCAGCAGTTTGATCATACCCTACGAGCAGTACTTC.

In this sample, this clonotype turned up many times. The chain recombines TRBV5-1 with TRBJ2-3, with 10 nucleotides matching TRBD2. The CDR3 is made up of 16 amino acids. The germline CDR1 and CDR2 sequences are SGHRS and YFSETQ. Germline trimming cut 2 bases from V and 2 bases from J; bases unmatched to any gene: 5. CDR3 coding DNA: TGCGCCAGCAGCTTAGGACTAGCGGAGTCCACAGATACGCAGTATTTT. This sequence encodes CASSLGLAESTDTQYF.

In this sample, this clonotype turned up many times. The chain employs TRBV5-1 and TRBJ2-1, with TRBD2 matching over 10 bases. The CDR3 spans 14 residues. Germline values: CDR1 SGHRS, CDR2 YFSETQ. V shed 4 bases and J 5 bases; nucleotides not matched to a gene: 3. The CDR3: CASSPSGSHNEQFF. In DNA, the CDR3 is TGCGCCAGCAGCCCTAGCGGGAGTCACAATGAGCAGTTCTTC. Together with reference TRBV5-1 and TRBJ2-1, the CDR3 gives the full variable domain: KAGVTQTPRYLIKTRGQQVTLSCSPISGHRSVSWYQQTPGQGLQFLFEYFSETQRNKGNFPGRFSGRQFSNSRSEMNVSTLELGDSALYLCASSPSGSHNEQFFGPGTRLTVL.

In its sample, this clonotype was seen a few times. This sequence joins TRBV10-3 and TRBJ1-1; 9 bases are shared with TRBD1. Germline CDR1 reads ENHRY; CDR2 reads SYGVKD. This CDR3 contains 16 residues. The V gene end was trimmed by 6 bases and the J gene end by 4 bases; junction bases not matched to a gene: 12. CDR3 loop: CAISQGQGRGSTEAFF. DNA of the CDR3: TGTGCCATCAGCCAGGGACAGGGCAGGGGTAGCACTGAAGCTTTCTTT.

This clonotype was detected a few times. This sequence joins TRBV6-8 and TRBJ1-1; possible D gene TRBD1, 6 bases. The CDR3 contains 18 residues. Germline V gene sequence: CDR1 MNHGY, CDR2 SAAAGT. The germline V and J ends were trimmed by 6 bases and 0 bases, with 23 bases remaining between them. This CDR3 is CASRHPPRGGHMNTEAFF. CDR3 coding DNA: TGTGCCAGCAGACACCCTCCCCGCGGGGGGCACATGAACACTGAAGCTTTCTTT.

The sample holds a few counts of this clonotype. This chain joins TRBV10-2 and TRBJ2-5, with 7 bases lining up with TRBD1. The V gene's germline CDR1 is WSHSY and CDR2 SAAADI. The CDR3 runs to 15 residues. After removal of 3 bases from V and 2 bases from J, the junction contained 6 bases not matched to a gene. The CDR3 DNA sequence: TGCGCCAGCAGTGAAGGGGGCGGTGGGCAAGAGACCCAGTACTTC. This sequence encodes CASSEGGGGQETQYF.

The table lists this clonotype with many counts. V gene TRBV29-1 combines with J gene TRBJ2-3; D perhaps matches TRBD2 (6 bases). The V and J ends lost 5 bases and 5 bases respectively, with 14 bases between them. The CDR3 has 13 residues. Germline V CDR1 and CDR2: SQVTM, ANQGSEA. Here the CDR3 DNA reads TGCAGCGTTCGCCGGGAGTTGTTAGATACGCAGTATTTT. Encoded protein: CSVRRELLDTQYF.

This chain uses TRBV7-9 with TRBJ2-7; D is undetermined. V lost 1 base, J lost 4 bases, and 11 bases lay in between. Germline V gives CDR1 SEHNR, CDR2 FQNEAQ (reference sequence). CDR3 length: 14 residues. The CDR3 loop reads CASSLGWVKYEQYF. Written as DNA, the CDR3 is TGTGCCAGCAGCTTAGGTTGGGTGAAGTACGAGCAGTACTTC.

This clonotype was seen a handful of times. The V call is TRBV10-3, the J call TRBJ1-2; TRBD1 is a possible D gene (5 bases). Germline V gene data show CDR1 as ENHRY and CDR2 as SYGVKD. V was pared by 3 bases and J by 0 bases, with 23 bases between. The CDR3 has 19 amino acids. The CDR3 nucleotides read TGTGCCATCAGTGAACCACCGGGACTTCTTTCCCCGGCTAACTATGGCTACACCTTC. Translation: CAISEPPGLLSPANYGYTF.

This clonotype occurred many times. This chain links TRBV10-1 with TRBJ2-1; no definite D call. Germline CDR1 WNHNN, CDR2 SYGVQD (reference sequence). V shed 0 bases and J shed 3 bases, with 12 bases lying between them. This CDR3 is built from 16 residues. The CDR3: CASSESDRVRYNEQFF. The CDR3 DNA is TGCGCCAGCAGTGAGTCGGACCGAGTACGCTACAATGAGCAGTTCTTC.

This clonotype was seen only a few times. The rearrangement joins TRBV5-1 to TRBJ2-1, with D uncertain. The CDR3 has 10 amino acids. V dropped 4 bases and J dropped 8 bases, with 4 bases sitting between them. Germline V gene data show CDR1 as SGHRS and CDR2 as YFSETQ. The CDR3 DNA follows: TGCGCCAGCAGCGGGCATGAGCAGTTCTTC. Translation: CASSGHEQFF.

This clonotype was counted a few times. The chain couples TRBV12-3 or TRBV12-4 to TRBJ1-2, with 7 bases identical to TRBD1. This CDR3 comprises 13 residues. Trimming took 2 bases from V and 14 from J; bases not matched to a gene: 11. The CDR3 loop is CASSLPDRASWTF. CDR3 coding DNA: TGTGCCAGCAGTTTACCCGACAGGGCTTCTTGGACCTTC.

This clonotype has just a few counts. CDR3 loop: CASSQGRTYEQYV. The CDR3 region has the DNA TGTGCCAGCAGCCAAGGCCGGACCTACGAGCAGTACGTC. V gene TRBV3-1 combines with J gene TRBJ2-7, with no clear D. The V and J ends lost 1 base and 2 bases respectively, with 6 bases between them. Germline loops: CDR1 LGHDT, CDR2 YNNKEL (reference sequence). The CDR3 is 13 residues long.